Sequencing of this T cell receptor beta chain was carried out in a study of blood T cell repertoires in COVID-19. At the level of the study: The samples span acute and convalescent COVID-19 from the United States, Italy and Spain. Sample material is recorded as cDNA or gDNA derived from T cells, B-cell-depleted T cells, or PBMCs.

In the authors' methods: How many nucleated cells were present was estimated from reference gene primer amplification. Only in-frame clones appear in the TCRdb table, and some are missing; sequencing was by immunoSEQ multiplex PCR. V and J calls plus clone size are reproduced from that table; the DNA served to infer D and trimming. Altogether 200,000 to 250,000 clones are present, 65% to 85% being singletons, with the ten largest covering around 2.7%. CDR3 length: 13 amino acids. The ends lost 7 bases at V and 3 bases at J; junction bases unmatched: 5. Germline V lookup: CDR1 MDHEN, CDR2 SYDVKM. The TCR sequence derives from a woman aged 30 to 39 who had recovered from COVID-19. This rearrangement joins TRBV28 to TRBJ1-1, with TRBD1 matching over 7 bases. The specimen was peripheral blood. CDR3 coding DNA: TGTGCCAGCACGAGGGGGCGCGACACTGAAGCTTTCTTT. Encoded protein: CASTRGRDTEAFF.